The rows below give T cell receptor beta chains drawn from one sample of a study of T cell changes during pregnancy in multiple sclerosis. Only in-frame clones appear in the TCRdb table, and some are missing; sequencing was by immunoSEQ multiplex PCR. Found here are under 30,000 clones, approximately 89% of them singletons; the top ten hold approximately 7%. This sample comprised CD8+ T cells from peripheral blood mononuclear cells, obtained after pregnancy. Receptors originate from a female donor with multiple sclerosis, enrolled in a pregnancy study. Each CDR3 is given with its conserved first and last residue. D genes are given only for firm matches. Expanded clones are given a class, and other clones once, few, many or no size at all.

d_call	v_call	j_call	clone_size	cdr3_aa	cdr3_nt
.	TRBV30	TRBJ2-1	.	CAWTHPGSYNEQFF	TGTGCCTGGACCCACCCGGGGTCCTACAATGAGCAGTTCTTC
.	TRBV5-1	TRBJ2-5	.	CASSLAVAGLETQYF	TGCGCCAGCAGCTTAGCTGTGGCAGGGTTGGAGACCCAGTACTTC
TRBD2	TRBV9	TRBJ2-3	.	CASSVGLSISGRAPDTQYF	TGTGCCAGCAGCGTAGGGCTCTCGATTAGCGGGAGGGCCCCAGATACGCAGTATTTT
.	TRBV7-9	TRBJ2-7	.	CASSTPTGYEQYF	TGTGCCAGCAGCACGCCAACAGGGTACGAGCAGTACTTC
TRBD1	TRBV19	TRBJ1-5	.	CASSPIPKTGKSQPQHF	TGTGCCAGTAGTCCCATCCCTAAGACAGGGAAGAGTCAGCCCCAGCATTTT
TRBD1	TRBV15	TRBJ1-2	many	CATSDGQESLYGYTF	TGTGCCACCAGCGACGGACAGGAAAGCCTTTATGGCTACACCTTC
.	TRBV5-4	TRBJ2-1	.	CASSLGVTSSYNEQFF	TGTGCCAGCAGCCTGGGGGTGACTAGTTCATACAATGAGCAGTTCTTC
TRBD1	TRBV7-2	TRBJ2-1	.	CASSLQGATLGEQFF	TGTGCCAGCAGCTTACAGGGGGCGACCCTTGGTGAGCAGTTCTTC
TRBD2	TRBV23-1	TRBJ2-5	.	CASSRAGGPYQETQYF	TGCGCCAGCAGTCGGGCGGGAGGACCGTACCAAGAGACCCAGTACTTC
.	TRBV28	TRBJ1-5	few	CASRHPPDRSSNQPQHF	TGTGCCAGCAGACACCCTCCCGACAGGAGTAGCAATCAGCCCCAGCATTTT
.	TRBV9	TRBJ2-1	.	CASSDYYNEQFF	TGTGCCAGCAGCGACTACTACAATGAGCAGTTCTTC
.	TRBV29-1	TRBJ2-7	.	CSVDGGTETYEQYF	TGCAGCGTTGATGGAGGGACTGAGACCTACGAGCAGTACTTC
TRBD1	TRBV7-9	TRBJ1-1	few	CASSLRAGGTIDTEAFF	TGTGCCAGCAGCTTAAGGGCAGGGGGCACTATCGACACTGAAGCTTTCTTT
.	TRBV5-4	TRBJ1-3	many	CASSLPPGLSDTIYF	TGTGCCAGCAGCTTGCCCCCAGGGCTTTCGGACACCATATATTTT
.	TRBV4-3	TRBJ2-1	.	CASSQVGRANEQFF	TGCGCCAGCAGCCAAGTTGGGCGGGCCAATGAGCAGTTCTTC
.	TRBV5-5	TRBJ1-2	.	CASSRRSADGYTF	TGTGCCAGCAGCCGGCGGTCAGCCGATGGCTACACCTTC
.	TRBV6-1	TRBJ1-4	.	CASSEAWFSGSNEKLFF	TGTGCCAGCAGTGAGGCGTGGTTCTCAGGGTCTAATGAAAAACTGTTTTTT
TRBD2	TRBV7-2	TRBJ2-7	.	CASSQGFAGGPNEQYF	TGTGCCAGCAGCCAAGGATTCGCGGGAGGGCCAAACGAGCAGTACTTC
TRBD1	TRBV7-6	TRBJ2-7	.	CASSLGPGQGAIYEQYF	TGTGCCAGCAGCTTAGGGCCGGGACAGGGGGCGATCTACGAGCAGTACTTC
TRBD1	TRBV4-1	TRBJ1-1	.	CASSQPEDRRDTEAFF	TGCGCCAGCAGCCAACCTGAGGACAGGAGGGACACTGAAGCTTTCTTT
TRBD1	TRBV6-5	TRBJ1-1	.	CASNGQGGTEAFF	TGTGCCAGCAACGGACAGGGCGGTACTGAAGCTTTCTTT
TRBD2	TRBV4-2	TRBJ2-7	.	CASSQETSGRDVSYEQYF	TGTGCCAGCAGCCAAGAGACTAGCGGGAGGGATGTCTCCTACGAGCAGTACTTC
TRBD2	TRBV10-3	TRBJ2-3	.	CAIAASGGDTQYF	TGTGCCATCGCAGCTAGCGGGGGGGATACGCAGTATTTT
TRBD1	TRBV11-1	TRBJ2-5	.	CASSLGTGHQETQYF	TGTGCCAGCAGCTTGGGGACAGGTCACCAGGAGACCCAGTACTTC
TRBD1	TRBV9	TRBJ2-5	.	CASSPQGREETQYF	TGTGCCAGCAGCCCACAGGGGCGGGAAGAGACCCAGTACTTC
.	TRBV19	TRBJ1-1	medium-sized	CASSIDRPGEGNTEAFF	TGTGCCAGTAGTATAGATCGGCCAGGCGAGGGGAACACTGAAGCTTTCTTT
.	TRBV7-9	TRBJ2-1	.	CASRLLWRERQDEQFF	TGTGCCAGCAGACTCCTATGGCGGGAGAGACAGGATGAGCAGTTCTTC
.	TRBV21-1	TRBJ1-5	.	CASNGTGKHQPQHF	TGTGCCAGCAACGGGACAGGTAAACATCAGCCCCAGCATTTT
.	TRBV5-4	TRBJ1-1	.	CASSLYTEAFF	TGTGCCAGCAGCTTGTATACTGAAGCTTTCTTT
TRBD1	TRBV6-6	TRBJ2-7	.	CASSYGTGNYEQYF	TGTGCCAGCAGTTACGGGACAGGCAACTACGAGCAGTACTTC
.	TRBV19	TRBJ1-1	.	CASTDIGGGTPEAFF	TGTGCCAGTACCGATATCGGAGGTGGCACACCTGAAGCTTTCTTT
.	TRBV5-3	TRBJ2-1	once	CARRRPEGSYNEQFF	TGTGCCAGAAGGAGGCCGGAGGGCTCCTACAATGAGCAGTTCTTC
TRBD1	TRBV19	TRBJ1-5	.	CASSTVTTGNQPQHF	TGTGCCAGTAGTACAGTAACGACAGGGAATCAGCCCCAGCATTTT
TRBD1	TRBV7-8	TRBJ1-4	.	CASSLPGTGPATNEKLFF	TGTGCCAGCAGCTTACCTGGGACAGGACCTGCAACTAATGAAAAACTGTTTTTT
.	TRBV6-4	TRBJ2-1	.	CASSWEEPSLYNEQFF	TGTGCCAGCAGTTGGGAGGAACCGAGTCTTTACAATGAGCAGTTCTTC
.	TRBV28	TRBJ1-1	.	CASSVMAHTEAFF	TGTGCCAGCAGTGTAATGGCCCACACTGAAGCTTTCTTT
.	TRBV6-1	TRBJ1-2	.	CASSERAGPGYGYTF	TGTGCCAGCAGTGAACGGGCAGGGCCAGGCTATGGCTACACCTTC
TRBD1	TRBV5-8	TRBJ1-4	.	CASRATGGEGKLFF	TGTGCCAGCAGAGCGACAGGGGGCGAGGGAAAACTGTTTTTT
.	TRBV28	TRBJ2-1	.	CASFENRVSSYNEQFF	TGTGCCAGCTTTGAAAACAGGGTTAGCTCCTACAATGAGCAGTTCTTC
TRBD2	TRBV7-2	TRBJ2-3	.	CASSPGLAGYTQYF	TGTGCCAGCAGCCCAGGACTAGCGGGCTATACGCAGTATTTT
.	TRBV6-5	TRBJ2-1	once	CASSYYKYSYNEQFF	TGTGCCAGCAGCTACTACAAATACTCCTACAATGAGCAGTTCTTC
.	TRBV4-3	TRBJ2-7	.	CASSQDGGVPYEQYF	TGCGCCAGCAGCCAAGATGGCGGGGTTCCCTACGAGCAGTACTTC
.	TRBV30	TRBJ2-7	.	CAWSGDSSEQYF	TGTGCCTGGAGTGGAGACAGTAGCGAGCAGTACTTC
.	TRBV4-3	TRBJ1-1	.	CASSQGVGLGPEAFF	TGCGCCAGCAGCCAGGGCGTGGGTTTAGGTCCTGAAGCTTTCTTT
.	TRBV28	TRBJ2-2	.	CASSLLSEPNTGELFF	TGTGCCAGCAGCCTACTAAGCGAACCGAACACCGGGGAGCTGTTTTTT
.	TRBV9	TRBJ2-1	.	CASSVGGVAYNEQFF	TGTGCCAGCAGCGTAGGCGGAGTTGCCTACAATGAGCAGTTCTTC
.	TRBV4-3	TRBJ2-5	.	CASSYGLLETQYF	TGCGCCAGCTCTTATGGTCTATTGGAGACCCAGTACTTC
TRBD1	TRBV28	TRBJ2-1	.	CASSITRDRKDEQFF	TGTGCCAGCAGTATTACCCGGGACAGGAAGGATGAGCAGTTCTTC
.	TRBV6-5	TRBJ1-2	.	CASIDWRQPIYGYTF	TGTGCCAGCATCGACTGGCGGCAACCGATCTATGGCTACACCTTC
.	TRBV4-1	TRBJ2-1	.	CASSQVVYYNEQFF	TGCGCCAGCAGCCAAGTTGTCTACTACAATGAGCAGTTCTTC